Included here is one T cell receptor beta chain sequence, with context. The data were taken from a study of shared clonotypes between healthy human individuals. The CDR3 spans 16 residues. CDR1 and CDR2 (germline): MNHEY, SVGAGI. The germline V and J ends were trimmed by 1 base and 8 bases, with 20 bases remaining between them. Generated by immunoSEQ multiplex PCR, the TCRdb table keeps only in-frame clones and is missing some. The table shows roughly 110,000 clones, with more than 65% occurring only once. This chain joins TRBV6-5 and TRBJ1-1, with a possible D match to TRBD1 (6 bases). The sequence came from a woman aged 30 to 39 in good health. Sequencing was performed on memory CD8+ T cells sorted from blood. The subset is: CD45RO+ cells pooled with CCR7-negative TemRA cells. As DNA, the CDR3 is TGTGCCAGCAGTTACTTATCCTCTGGGGTTGGGGGCGAAGCTTTCTTT. It specifies CASSYLSSGVGGEAFF.